Presented here are 14 T cell receptor beta chains from one specimen sequenced in a study of blood T cell repertoires in COVID-19. Clones were sequenced by immunoSEQ multiplex PCR, and TCRdb holds only the in-frame ones, with some missing. The table shows fewer than 90,000 clones, with more than 75% occurring only once. The sequenced material came from peripheral blood. The receptors here all came from a human donor in a cohort sampled during active COVID-19.

This chain joins TRBV5-4 and TRBJ2-1; tentative D call: TRBD2 (6 bases). Germline V lookup: CDR1 SGHNT, CDR2 YYREEE (reference sequence). This CDR3 has 13 amino acids. The ends were cut back, 3 bases at V and 8 bases at J, with 12 bases in the middle. The CDR3 spells CASSSRDFDEQFF. DNA of the CDR3: TGTGCCAGCAGCTCTCGGGACTTTGATGAGCAGTTCTTC.

The V and J genes are TRBV28 and TRBJ1-1; D is unclear. Trimming took 5 bases from V and 5 from J, leaving 18 bases between them. From germline, CDR1 is MDHEN and CDR2 SYDVKM. This CDR3 is built from 15 residues. The CDR3 DNA reads as TGTGCCAGCAGTACTATACACCTTCGGGGAACTGAAGCTTTCTTT. Encoded protein: CASSTIHLRGTEAFF.

The chain is built from TRBV25-1 and TRBJ2-2; TRBD1 aligns across 7 bases. V gave up 7 bases and J gave up 0 bases; unmatched junction bases: 2. The CDR3 consists of 14 residues. Germline V gene sequence: CDR1 MGHDK, CDR2 SYGVNS. The CDR3 is CASKTGTNTGELFF. CDR3 nucleotides: TGTGCCAGCAAGACAGGGACGAACACCGGGGAGCTGTTTTTT.

The chain is built from TRBV13 and TRBJ1-1, with D perhaps TRBD1 (6 bases). V shed 1 base and J shed 8 bases, with 8 bases lying between them. The CDR3 contains 12 residues. CDR1 and CDR2 from the germline V gene are PRHDT and FYEKMQ (reference sequence). CDR3 DNA sequence: TGTGCCAGCAGCTTAGACAGGGCGGAAGCTTTCTTT. This translates into CASSLDRAEAFF.

The V gene is TRBV5-5, the J gene TRBJ1-2; 7 nucleotides agree with TRBD1. Germline CDR1 is SGHKS and CDR2 is YYEKEE (reference sequence). J gave up 6 bases and V 4 bases, and 12 bases lay outside the gene matches. The CDR3 length is 15 residues. CDR3: CASSAKDRWGDGYTF. The CDR3 DNA follows: TGTGCCAGCAGCGCGAAGGACAGGTGGGGCGATGGCTACACCTTC. Full variable domain (missing parts from reference TRBV5-5 and TRBJ1-2): DAGVTQSPTHLIKTRGQQVTLRCSPISGHKSVSWYQQVLGQGPQFIFQYYEKEERGRGNFPDRFSARQFPNYSSELNVNALLLGDSALYLCASSAKDRWGDGYTFGSGTRLTVV.

The chain combines TRBV27 with TRBJ2-7, with TRBD2 matching over 13 bases. Germline CDR1 reads MNHEY; CDR2 reads SMNVEV (reference sequence). The CDR3 loop spans 15 amino acids. Trimming cost V 5 bases and J 5 bases; bases outside gene matches: 6. The CDR3 DNA is TGTGCCAGCAGTACTGGGACTAGCGGGATCCACGAGCAGTACTTC. Translation gives CASSTGTSGIHEQYF.

The rearrangement links TRBV24-1 to TRBJ2-3; D remains ambiguous. Trimming removed 4 bases from V and 2 bases from J, with 6 bases in between. This CDR3 is 13 amino acids long. Germline V gives CDR1 KGHDR, CDR2 SFDVKD. CDR3 nucleotides: TGTGCCACCAGTGACCCGGTCACAGATACGCAGTATTTT. This translates into CATSDPVTDTQYF.

The V and J genes are TRBV18 and TRBJ2-1, with D maybe TRBD2 (6 bases). The ends were cut back, 0 bases at V and 0 bases at J, with 9 bases in the middle. The CDR3 length is 16 residues. CDR1 KGHSH and CDR2 LQKENI come from the germline V gene. CDR3 residues: CASSPPRDFSYNEQFF. The CDR3 region has the DNA TGTGCCAGCTCACCACCCCGGGACTTCTCCTACAATGAGCAGTTCTTC.

This clone was observed a single time. The chain joins TRBV7-6 to TRBJ2-3; D is possibly TRBD2 (5 bases). Germline CDR1 reads SGHVS; CDR2 reads FNYEAQ. The CDR3 covers 15 residues. Trimming took 5 bases from V and 4 from J, leaving 16 bases between them. The chain's CDR3 is CASSPTRVGADTQYF. The CDR3 DNA is TGTGCCAGCAGCCCTACGAGGGTCGGCGCAGATACGCAGTATTTT.

This sequence joins TRBV7-9 and TRBJ1-4; D is unresolved. Deletions cut 4 bases from V and 4 bases from J, with 13 bases between. The CDR3 is 15 residues long. CDR1 is SEHNR, CDR2 FQNEAQ, per germline (reference sequence). The CDR3 loop reads CASSWSGGNNEKLFF. The CDR3 region has the DNA TGTGCCAGCAGCTGGTCGGGAGGGAATAATGAAAAACTGTTTTTT. Full variable domain (missing parts from reference TRBV7-9 and TRBJ1-4): DTGVSQNPRHKITKRGQNVTFRCDPISEHNRLYWYRQTLGQGPEFLTYFQNEAQLEKSRLLSDRFSAERPKGSFSTLEIQRTEQGDSAMYLCASSWSGGNNEKLFFGSGTQLSVL.

The chain has TRBV5-1 and TRBJ2-1; 9 bases map to TRBD2. CDR3 length: 20 amino acids. Trimming took 6 bases from V and 5 from J; bases not matched to a gene: 24. Per the germline V gene, CDR1 is SGHRS and CDR2 is YFSETQ. The CDR3 loop reads CASTPSLAAGGFKGHNEQFF. The CDR3 DNA follows: TGCGCCAGCACTCCAAGCTTAGCAGCGGGAGGTTTTAAGGGGCACAATGAGCAGTTCTTC.

The chain carries TRBV10-3 and TRBJ1-4, with 7 bases lining up with TRBD1. The trim removed 6 bases at V and 4 bases at J, leaving 5 bases unmatched. This CDR3 has 14 residues. Per the germline V gene, CDR1 is ENHRY and CDR2 is SYGVKD. The DNA for the CDR3 is TGTGCCATCAGCCGACAGGGAAATAATGAAAAACTGTTTTTT. Protein: CAISRQGNNEKLFF.

The count of this clone is one. V and J are TRBV10-2 and TRBJ2-3; 16 bases are shared with TRBD2. The CDR3 has 16 residues. Looked up from germline, CDR1 is WSHSY and CDR2 is SAAADI. The V and J ends lost 7 bases and 5 bases, in that order; junction bases with no gene match: 6. CDR3 protein: CASKPGLAGGVDTQYF. As DNA, the CDR3 is TGCGCCAGCAAACCGGGACTAGCGGGAGGGGTAGATACGCAGTATTTT.

The gene calls are TRBV5-1 and TRBJ2-1; a possible D gene is TRBD1 (5 bases). Germline CDR1 and CDR2: SGHRS and YFSETQ. CDR3 size: 15 residues. The V end was cut by 0 bases, the J end by 7 bases, with 14 bases between. The CDR3 DNA sequence: TGCGCCAGCAGCTTGGCTCAGGGCGCGCATAATGAGCAGTTCTTC. As protein: CASSLAQGAHNEQFF.